The TCR beta chain described here comes from a study of blood T cells in healthy people across ages (dated by TCRdb to between 2014 and 2017). A note on the overall study: In model experiments, template switching captured about one uniquely barcoded TCR beta cDNA molecule for every two T cells. The study measured age-related changes in TCR beta repertoire diversity using deep sequencing normalized with unique cDNA molecular identifiers. Donors were grouped into four age groups: young (average about 15 years), middle-aged (39), aged (approximately 58) and long-lived (approximately 81). To avoid experimental bias, donors of different ages were spread randomly across the sequencing lanes. Using the same blood draw, the study looked at two additional independent replicas of 1 million unique cDNA reads for two donors, one aged 18 to 29 and the other aged 80 or older.

Systemically healthy Caucasian individuals from Russia, 35 to 50 in total and aged about 6 to 100 years, were included as donors. Each donor gave roughly 9 milliliters of peripheral blood, drawn into EDTA-treated Vacutainer tubes. Ficoll-Paque density-gradient centrifugation was used to isolate PBMCs, with at least 6.5 million per sample. Total RNA was extracted from PBMCs with Trizol reagent, with at least 6 micrograms obtained per sample. For every donor, flow cytometry on a PBMC aliquot measured the percentage of naive CD45RAhigh/CD27high T cells. Overall results and qualifications from the work: Observed TCR beta diversity correlated strongly with the percentage of naive T cells measured by flow cytometry. Because profiling used bulk unsorted PBMCs, naive and antigen-experienced compartments could not be compared conclusively. The long-lived group showed more naive CD4+ T cells, fewer expanded clones and increased TCR diversity than the aged group, suggesting age selection. The CMV infection status of donors was not known, potentially confounding age-related changes in expanded clonotypes. Estimates of total diversity based on one million sequenced T cells were regarded as lower bounds and as underestimates. Observed TCR beta diversity per million T cells fell roughly linearly with age, and a significant reduction was already apparent by age roughly 41.

Library prep was done by 5' RACE. The data were produced on an Illumina HiSeq 2500. A second PCR of about 7 to 12 cycles was run with a J-beta primer mix and a sample-barcoded 5' primer. Each TCR beta cDNA molecule received a unique molecular identifier from a template-switch 5' adaptor carrying 12 random nucleotides. At least 3 million CDR3-containing paired-end reads were obtained from each sample. First-strand cDNA was synthesized from all RNA with the Mint cDNA synthesis kit, primed by a TRBC-specific oligonucleotide. All cDNA was treated with uracil-DNA glycosylase and then went through a first 18-cycle PCR with the universal primers M1SS and BC2_uni_R. As for how the authors treated the data: For normalization, 1 million high-quality reads were randomly selected from each sample, with every read carrying a distinct molecular identifier. Reads sharing molecular identifiers were discarded rather than binned into consensus sequences. CDR3 identification, clonotype clustering and error correction used MiTCR with a Q25 quality threshold and the strictest error-elimination algorithm. A nonparametric unseen species model using Euler transformation provided a lower-bound estimate of total TCR beta diversity. The public sequencing data were trimmed at Q25 with fastp and processed into clonotypes with MiXCR by TCRdb, which kept only in-frame beta chains. Each record represents a unique CDR3 protein, reported with the most common genes and DNA among its rows. These V and J calls derive from TCRdb rather than the authors' analysis. Present in this sample are around 800,000 distinct CDR3 sequences, under 55% of which were seen just once. About 21% of the sample is taken by the ten largest.

The junction carries 16 bases between V and J, which are trimmed by 7 bases and 7 bases respectively. The CDR3, cysteine through phenylalanine, is 13 amino acids long. Only CDR3 DNA remains: 39 bases, in frame from the first base. This clonotype was recorded once. Its antigen is not yet known. Qualities for individual bases were not recorded, and no much larger clone is one base off. Single-read evidence is weak. The TCR originated in a man between 60 and 75 years old in good health. The V and J segments used are TRBV12-3 or TRBV12-4 and TRBJ2-5, with the D gene not confidently named. Sequenced: blood. Read as DNA, the sequence is TGTGCCAGCACCACCGGTCGCGAAGGGACCCAGTACTTC. It codes for CASTTGREGTQYF.